Below, 30 T cell receptor beta chains from the same sample are listed, as sequenced in a study of shared clonotypes between healthy human individuals. Here immunoSEQ multiplex PCR was the method, and the copy in TCRdb shows in-frame clones only, minus some. Found here are 2 million to 2.5 million clones, less than 95% of them singletons; the top ten hold 0.37%. Sequencing was done on a sample of naive CD4+ T cells from PBMCs. Subset here: CD45RA+ positively selected. The receptors come from a man younger than 35 in good health. Some clones in this sample may be carry-over from other donors' samples.

The chain employs TRBV7-8 and TRBJ2-3; 9 positions agree with TRBD1. This CDR3 contains 16 residues. With 4 bases clipped from V and 6 bases from J, the junction kept 11 bases outside the gene matches. Germline values: CDR1 SGHVS, CDR2 FQNEAQ. Here the CDR3 DNA reads TGTGCCAGCAGCTCGGGACAGGGTTCAATCGGGGATACGCAGTATTTT. This sequence encodes CASSSGQGSIGDTQYF. Variable domain in full (rest from reference TRBV7-8 and TRBJ2-3): GAGVSQSPRYKVAKRGQDVALRCDPISGHVSLFWYQQALGQGPEFLTYFQNEAQLDKSGLPSDRFFAERPEGSVSTLKIQRTQQEDSAVYLCASSSGQGSIGDTQYFGPGTRLTVL.

The chain uses TRBV28 and TRBJ1-4; D is uncertain. V lost 2 bases to trimming and J lost 4 bases, with 17 bases between them. CDR3 length: 17 residues. Germline V gene lookup returns CDR1 MDHEN and CDR2 SYDVKM. The CDR3 region is CASSLVPLGMINEKLFF. The CDR3 nucleotides read TGTGCCAGCAGTTTAGTCCCCTTGGGTATGATTAATGAAAAACTGTTTTTT. The full variable domain, with the rest looked up from reference TRBV28 and TRBJ1-4, is DVKVTQSSRYLVKRTGEKVFLECVQDMDHENMFWYRQDPGLGLRLIYFSYDVKMKEKGDIPEGYSVSREKKERFSLILESASTNQTSMYLCASSLVPLGMINEKLFFGSGTQLSVL.

This chain uses TRBV5-4 with TRBJ2-1, with D perhaps TRBD1 or TRBD2 (5 bases each). Deletions cut 2 bases from V and 8 bases from J, with 14 bases between. Germline values: CDR1 SGHNT, CDR2 YYREEE (reference sequence). The CDR3 totals 14 residues. CDR3 in DNA: TGTGCCAGCAGCTTACCCGGGACCCCTTATGAGCAGTTCTTC. It specifies CASSLPGTPYEQFF.

The chain carries TRBV7-9 and TRBJ2-5; no reliable D call. CDR3 length: 14 amino acids. Germline V lookup: CDR1 SEHNR, CDR2 FQNEAQ (reference sequence). Trimming cost V 3 bases and J 0 bases, with 8 bases left between them. The CDR3 bases are TGTGCCAGCAGCTTCGGACCAAACCAAGAGACCCAGTACTTC. It is translated as CASSFGPNQETQYF.

The V gene is TRBV7-9, the J gene TRBJ2-5; TRBD2 matches 10 bases. The CDR3 has 15 amino acids. In germline, CDR1 is SEHNR, CDR2 FQNEAQ (reference sequence). V shed 5 bases and J 5 bases; nucleotides not matched to a gene: 8. The CDR3 DNA reads as TGTGCCAGCAGCCTTACTAGCGGGGCTGGGGAGACCCAGTACTTC. Translating it yields CASSLTSGAGETQYF. Full variable domain (rest looked up from reference TRBV7-9 and TRBJ2-5): DTGVSQNPRHKITKRGQNVTFRCDPISEHNRLYWYRQTLGQGPEFLTYFQNEAQLEKSRLLSDRFSAERPKGSFSTLEIQRTEQGDSAMYLCASSLTSGAGETQYFGPGTRLLVL.

The chain joins TRBV7-2 to TRBJ2-7, with 7 bases lining up with TRBD2. CDR3 length: 14 amino acids. The ends lost 3 bases at V and 7 bases at J; junction bases unmatched: 9. Germline-derived CDR1 and CDR2 are SGHTA and FQGNSA. CDR3 in DNA: TGTGCCAGCAGCTTCGGAGCGGGAACCCGGGAGCAGTACTTC. Protein: CASSFGAGTREQYF.

The rearrangement links TRBV7-6 to TRBJ2-1; weak D call: TRBD2 (6 bases). The V and J ends lost 7 bases and 2 bases respectively, with 15 bases between them. The CDR3 spans 15 residues. The germline V gene has CDR1 SGHVS and CDR2 FNYEAQ. CDR3 nucleotide sequence: TGTGCCAGCACCACGGGGCGGGACCCCTACAATGAGCAGTTCTTC. Amino acids: CASTTGRDPYNEQFF.

This sequence joins TRBV5-1 and TRBJ2-3; D gene ambiguous. V was cut by 0 bases and J by 1 base, with 12 bases left in between. Germline lookup yields CDR1 SGHRS and CDR2 YFSETQ. CDR3 length: 16 residues. CDR3 bases: TGCGCCAGCAGCTTGGGCCTCGGAGATGGCACAGATACGCAGTATTTT. Residues: CASSLGLGDGTDTQYF. The full variable domain, rest sourced from reference TRBV5-1 and TRBJ2-3, is KAGVTQTPRYLIKTRGQQVTLSCSPISGHRSVSWYQQTPGQGLQFLFEYFSETQRNKGNFPGRFSGRQFSNSRSEMNVSTLELGDSALYLCASSLGLGDGTDTQYFGPGTRLTVL.

The V call is TRBV11-2, the J call TRBJ2-7; D unclear. V shed 0 bases and J shed 2 bases, with 5 bases lying between them. This CDR3 has 13 amino acids. Germline CDR1 and CDR2: SGHAT and FQNNGV. The CDR3 DNA reads TGTGCCAGCAGCTTAGAGGGGACCTACGAGCAGTACTTC. Translated, it gives CASSLEGTYEQYF.

The V call is TRBV5-8, the J call TRBJ2-1, with 10 bases fitting TRBD1. V dropped 4 bases and J dropped 10; count of bases not matched to a gene: 8. The CDR3 sequence is 14 residues long. The germline CDR1 and CDR2 sequences are SGHTS and YDEGEE. The CDR3 region is CASSRRQGAGEQFF. The DNA of the CDR3 is TGTGCCAGCAGCCGTCGACAGGGGGCGGGGGAGCAGTTCTTC.

The chain joins TRBV19 to TRBJ2-3, with TRBD2 matching over 7 bases. This CDR3 has 15 amino acids. After removal of 1 base from V and 4 bases from J, the junction contained 5 bases not matched to a gene. Looked up from germline, CDR1 is LNHDA and CDR2 is SQIVND (reference sequence). The CDR3 DNA is TGTGCCAGTAGTATAGGAAGCGGGGCTCCAGATACGCAGTATTTT. It yields the protein CASSIGSGAPDTQYF.

Worth noting for this clone: Other DNA sequences from this sample encode an identical CDR3 as well. The chain uses TRBV4-1 and TRBJ1-5, with D unresolved. Per germline, CDR1 MGHRA and CDR2 YSYEKL. The CDR3 totals 15 residues. Trimming left V 0 bases short and J 2 bases short, with 8 bases between. As DNA, the CDR3 is TGCGCCAGCAGCCAAGATGGGAGGGGCAATCAGCCCCAGCATTTT. Protein: CASSQDGRGNQPQHF.

This clone was recorded only once. The chain has TRBV5-1 and TRBJ2-7; TRBD2 is a possible D gene (6 bases). Trimming removed 7 bases from V and 7 bases from J, with 21 bases in between. Germline CDR1 SGHRS, CDR2 YFSETQ. The CDR3 contains 14 residues. The CDR3 nucleotides are TGCGCCAGCGATGCGGGATCCGAAGTGGGGGAGCAGTACTTC. Protein product: CASDAGSEVGEQYF.

This rearrangement joins TRBV28 to TRBJ2-7; D is unclear. The CDR3 runs 12 residues. The V end lost 3 bases, the J end lost 6 bases, and 9 bases lay between the germline ends. The V gene's germline CDR1 is MDHEN and CDR2 SYDVKM. This CDR3 reads CASSFGPSEQYF. The CDR3 bases are TGTGCCAGCAGTTTCGGTCCGTCCGAGCAGTACTTC.

This chain connects TRBV7-9 to TRBJ2-5; unclear D gene. The CDR3 is 12 residues long. Looked up from germline, CDR1 is SEHNR and CDR2 is FQNEAQ (reference sequence). V dropped 6 bases and J dropped 5 bases, with 10 bases sitting between them. CDR3 DNA sequence: TGTGCCAGCAGTTCGTCAAGGGAGACCCAGTACTTC. This codes for CASSSSRETQYF.

The J gene is TRBJ1-1, the V gene TRBV2, with no clear D. V lost 4 bases and J lost 4, with 13 bases in between. The CDR3 totals 14 residues. Germline assignment: CDR1 SNHLY and CDR2 FYNNEI. CDR3 sequence: CASSGNSLATEAFF. CDR3 in DNA: TGTGCCAGCAGTGGGAACAGTTTAGCCACTGAAGCTTTCTTT. Filled out from reference TRBV2 and TRBJ1-1, the complete variable domain reads EPEVTQTPSHQVTQMGQEVILRCVPISNHLYFYWYRQILGQKVEFLVSFYNNEISEKSEIFDDQFSVERPDGSNFTLKIRSTKLEDSAMYFCASSGNSLATEAFFGQGTRLTVV.

The chain has TRBV27 and TRBJ1-2; no firm D call. The V gene lost 6 bases and the J gene lost 0 bases, with 8 bases spanning the gap. The CDR3 length is 13 residues. Germline values: CDR1 MNHEY, CDR2 SMNVEV (reference sequence). The CDR3 reads CASRRDPNYGYTF. The CDR3 DNA follows: TGTGCCAGCAGGCGGGATCCTAACTATGGCTACACCTTC.

V gene TRBV27 combines with J gene TRBJ1-2, with D possibly TRBD1 on 6 matching bases. The CDR3 contains 16 residues. The germline V and J ends were trimmed by 6 bases and 3 bases, with 20 bases remaining between them. CDR1 MNHEY and CDR2 SMNVEV come from the germline V gene (reference sequence). This chain's CDR3 is CASRPLGTSLDYGYTF. CDR3 nucleotides: TGTGCCAGCAGACCACTTGGGACATCTCTGGACTATGGCTACACCTTC.

The V and J genes are TRBV28 and TRBJ2-7, with D unclear. CDR3 length equals 13 residues. V gave up 6 bases and J gave up 12 bases, with 21 bases separating them. CDR1 MDHEN and CDR2 SYDVKM come from the germline V gene. CDR3 sequence: CASRSAASFRRYF. For the CDR3, the DNA is TGTGCCAGCAGGTCGGCGGCCTCCTTTCGTCGGTACTTC.

A remark on this clone: Additional DNA sequences in this sample encode the identical CDR3. V and J are TRBV30 and TRBJ1-5; TRBD1 is a possible D gene (6 bases). Germline V gives CDR1 GTSNPN, CDR2 SVGIG (reference sequence). Trimming pared 0 bases from V and 1 base from J, leaving 7 bases between. The CDR3 runs 14 residues. CDR3 residues: CAWSVQGSNQPQHF. Here the CDR3 DNA reads TGTGCCTGGAGTGTGCAGGGGAGCAATCAGCCCCAGCATTTT.

As to this clone: The sample carries other DNA sequences with the same CDR3. The genes are TRBV7-2 and TRBJ2-2; D not certain. Trimming shortened V by 1 base and J by 2 bases, and 5 bases separated the two germline ends. The CDR3 runs to 14 residues. Per germline, CDR1 SGHTA and CDR2 FQGNSA. The chain's CDR3 is CASSLVLNTGELFF. CDR3 nucleotide sequence: TGTGCCAGCAGCTTAGTTCTAAACACCGGGGAGCTGTTTTTT.

The rearrangement uses TRBV9 and TRBJ2-1; D could derive from TRBD1 or TRBD2 (5 bases each). Trimming removed 4 bases from V and 8 bases from J, with 19 bases in between. Germline V gene sequence: CDR1 SGDLS, CDR2 YYNGEE. The CDR3 covers 15 residues. The DNA for the CDR3 is TGTGCCAGCAGCCCCCGGGGCGCAGGACGCCATGAGCAGTTCTTC. This codes for CASSPRGAGRHEQFF.

The chain combines TRBV9 with TRBJ2-2; D could derive from TRBD1 or TRBD2 (5 bases each). This CDR3 is 17 amino acids long. Trimming cost V 4 bases and J 4 bases, with 20 bases left between them. In germline, CDR1 is SGDLS, CDR2 YYNGEE. The CDR3 spells CASSQEEWGNGTGELFF. DNA of the CDR3: TGTGCCAGCAGCCAGGAAGAGTGGGGGAACGGCACCGGGGAGCTGTTTTTT.

V gene TRBV10-3 combines with J gene TRBJ2-3, with D possibly TRBD2 on 6 matching bases. CDR1 ENHRY and CDR2 SYGVKD come from the germline V gene. V gave up 4 bases and J gave up 0 bases, with 11 bases separating them. The CDR3 totals 15 residues. CDR3 coding DNA: TGTGCCATCAGTGGTTTAGCGGATAGCACAGATACGCAGTATTTT. The encoded protein is CAISGLADSTDTQYF.

A note on this clone: At the DNA level, this CDR3 is encoded by other sequences in the same sample as well. V usage is TRBV7-9 and J usage is TRBJ1-2; no clear D. Germline V CDR1 and CDR2: SEHNR, FQNEAQ (reference sequence). V lost 1 base and J 4 bases, leaving 13 bases between the germline ends. CDR3 length: 15 amino acids. CDR3 nucleotide sequence: TGTGCCAGCAGCTTAGTCCGGCAAGGAGGCTATGGCTACACCTTC. Amino acids: CASSLVRQGGYGYTF.

The chain is built from TRBV28 and TRBJ1-2, with TRBD1 matching 7 bases. Trimming removed 3 bases from V and 8 bases from J; junction bases left unmatched: 9. There are 14 residues in the CDR3. CDR1 is MDHEN, CDR2 SYDVKM, per germline. The CDR3 region has the DNA TGTGCCAGCAGTTTTCAACAGGGGATTGTGGGCTACACCTTC. Its protein product is CASSFQQGIVGYTF.

The chain employs TRBV19 and TRBJ2-3; 7 bases match TRBD1. The CDR3 has 14 amino acids. Germline V lookup: CDR1 LNHDA, CDR2 SQIVND (reference sequence). J was trimmed by 1 base and V by 10 bases; bases with no gene match: 8. The CDR3 protein is CATLQGSGTDTQYF. The CDR3 DNA follows: TGTGCCACACTACAGGGGTCGGGCACAGATACGCAGTATTTT.

This clone was seen a handful of times. This chain links TRBV18 with TRBJ1-1; no clear D. Trimming shortened V by 3 bases and J by 8 bases, and 13 bases separated the two germline ends. From germline, CDR1 is KGHSH and CDR2 LQKENI. The CDR3 spans 13 residues. CDR3 coding DNA: TGTGCCAGCTCACCCAATCTCCGCACCGAAGCTTTCTTT. It translates to CASSPNLRTEAFF. The variable domain in full, with the rest retrieved from reference TRBV18 and TRBJ1-1, is NAGVMQNPRHLVRRRGQEARLRCSPMKGHSHVYWYRQLPEEGLKFMVYLQKENIIDESGMPKERFSAEFPKEGPSILRIQQVVRGDSAAYFCASSPNLRTEAFFGQGTRLTVV.

Worth noting for this clone: Different DNA sequences within this sample yield the same CDR3. The genes are TRBV5-1 and TRBJ2-1; TRBD2 might be the D (6 bases). V lost 2 bases, J lost 4 bases, and 7 bases lay in between. The CDR3 has 13 residues. The V gene's germline CDR1 is SGHRS and CDR2 YFSETQ. DNA of the CDR3: TGCGCCAGCAGCTTCGGGACTTACAATGAGCAGTTCTTC. Translation: CASSFGTYNEQFF.

The chain is built from TRBV5-6 and TRBJ1-3; no clear D gene. The CDR3 is made up of 14 amino acids. V lost 1 base and J 1 base, leaving 6 bases between the germline ends. Germline V gene sequence: CDR1 SGHDT, CDR2 YYEEEE. In nucleotides, the CDR3 is TGTGCCAGCAGCTTGAGTCAGTCTGGAAACACCATATATTTT. Amino acids: CASSLSQSGNTIYF.